These 11 T cell receptor beta chains were sequenced from one sample in a study of blood T cell repertoires in COVID-19. The data were produced by immunoSEQ multiplex PCR, yet TCRdb's version contains in-frame clones alone and is incomplete. The repertoire has over 400,000 clones, roughly nine tenths of them found once; the top ten carry around 8%. Sequencing used PBMCs or T cells enriched from blood (not recorded which). The source is a woman aged 55-70 years who had recovered from COVID-19.

This chain joins TRBV3-1 (or the pseudogene TRBV3-2) and TRBJ2-3; D gene unclear. This CDR3 is 14 amino acids long. V was pared by 0 bases and J by 4 bases, with 8 bases between. Germline CDR1 reads LGHDT; CDR2 reads YNNKEL (reference sequence). The CDR3: CASSQDLLADTQYF. DNA for the CDR3: TGTGCCAGCAGCCAAGACCTTCTAGCAGATACGCAGTATTTT.

The chain employs TRBV27 and TRBJ1-1, with 8 bases that match TRBD1. CDR1 is MNHEY, CDR2 SMNVEV, per germline (reference sequence). Germline trimming cut 6 bases from V and 1 base from J; bases unmatched to any gene: 7. The CDR3 covers 15 residues. Here the CDR3 reads CASRQNRGTNTEAFF. DNA of the CDR3: TGTGCCAGCAGGCAAAACAGGGGGACGAACACTGAAGCTTTCTTT.

This clone has just a few counts. J is TRBJ1-4 and V is TRBV27; no firm D call. CDR3 length: 13 residues. V was clipped by 3 bases and J by 8 bases, with 10 bases between them. The germline V gene has CDR1 MNHEY and CDR2 SMNVEV (reference sequence). The CDR3 here is CASSFIAREKLFF. The CDR3 coding sequence is TGTGCCAGCAGTTTCATAGCGAGGGAAAAACTGTTTTTT.

The rearrangement joins TRBV18 to TRBJ1-1; the match to TRBD1 covers 9 bases. The germline V gene encodes CDR1 KGHSH and CDR2 LQKENI. The length of the CDR3 is 15 residues. J was trimmed by 4 bases and V by 3 bases; bases with no gene match: 6. CDR3 in amino acids: CASSPLQGAGTEAFF. The DNA for the CDR3 is TGTGCCAGCTCACCGTTACAGGGGGCGGGCACTGAAGCTTTCTTT.

The V call is TRBV7-8, the J call TRBJ1-2, with D perhaps TRBD1 (6 bases). The CDR3 is made up of 15 amino acids. Germline values: CDR1 SGHVS, CDR2 FQNEAQ. The V gene lost 5 bases and the J gene lost 9 bases, with 22 bases spanning the gap. For the CDR3, the DNA is TGTGCCAGCAGCCCCTCCGGGGGGGGCTGGCCGCGCTACACCTTC. This encodes CASSPSGGGWPRYTF.

V usage is TRBV7-2 and J usage is TRBJ2-7; 10 nucleotides align to TRBD2. CDR3 length: 15 residues. Looked up from germline, CDR1 is SGHTA and CDR2 is FQGNSA. Losses at the gene ends were 5 bases for V and 2 bases for J; bases not matched to a gene: 6. The CDR3 bases are TGTGCCAGCAGCATGACTAGCGGGCTAACCTACGAGCAGTACTTC. Residues: CASSMTSGLTYEQYF.

About this clone: Other DNA sequences in this specimen translate into the identical CDR3. The CDR3, as DNA: TGTGCCACCAGTCCCGGGGGGAATCAGCCCCAGCATTTT. Its protein is CATSPGGNQPQHF. The J gene is TRBJ1-5, the V gene TRBV24-1; perhaps TRBD1 as D (5 bases). CDR3 size: 13 residues. With 6 bases removed from V and 4 bases from J, the gap between germline ends came to 9 bases. Germline loops: CDR1 KGHDR, CDR2 SFDVKD.

The chain links TRBV29-1 to TRBJ1-5; 11 positions match TRBD1. The CDR3 is made up of 13 amino acids. Trimming cost V 4 bases and J 7 bases; bases outside gene matches: 3. CDR1 SQVTM and CDR2 ANQGSEA come from the germline V gene. CDR3 coding DNA: TGCAGCGTTGGCCGGGACAGGGGGCAGCCCCAGCATTTT. This encodes CSVGRDRGQPQHF.

The rearrangement uses TRBV6-5 and TRBJ2-7, with 9 bases matching TRBD1. Trimming took 10 bases from V and 0 from J; bases not matched to a gene: 10. CDR3 length: 15 residues. CDR1 MNHEY and CDR2 SVGAGI come from the germline V gene. CDR3: CATDRGDPSSYEQYF. DNA of the CDR3: TGTGCCACCGACAGGGGGGATCCTAGCTCCTACGAGCAGTACTTC.

V and J are TRBV24-1 and TRBJ2-4; D is perhaps TRBD2 (5 bases). The CDR3 extends over 13 amino acids. The germline gives CDR1 KGHDR, CDR2 SFDVKD. V shed 3 bases and J shed 7 bases, with 9 bases lying between them. The CDR3 loop reads CATSDARTNIQYF. In DNA, the CDR3 is TGTGCCACCAGTGATGCCAGGACTAACATTCAGTACTTC.

This clone has just a few counts. The genes are TRBV5-8 and TRBJ1-1, with D possibly being TRBD1 (6 bases). The V and J ends lost 0 bases and 1 base respectively, with 13 bases between them. This CDR3 has 16 residues. Germline V lookup: CDR1 SGHTS, CDR2 YDEGEE. CDR3 nucleotide sequence: TGTGCCAGCAGCTTGGATAAGGGACACCGGAACACTGAAGCTTTCTTT. Translated: CASSLDKGHRNTEAFF.